The sample holds a few counts of the clone carrying this TCR beta chain. Antigen specificity is unknown. In making TCR beta libraries, quantitative 5'-RACE with molecular barcodes was used. A single record per CDR3 protein comes from TCRdb applying MiXCR to the 5' RACE reads. Of more than 100,000 distinct CDR3 sequences in the sample, about 15% are singletons; the top ten hold 30% to 35%. The sample comes from a study of CD8 T cells in ankylosing spondylitis. The study, taken as a whole, reports: A motif in TCR beta, a set of 8 or 9 highly homologous variants, appeared characteristic of ankylosing spondylitis blood. Disease-linked clones were CD8+ and relatively rare in peripheral blood. From matched ankylosing spondylitis synovial fluid, disease-linked clones were reportedly recovered at significantly enriched levels. Some motif variants had been reported before (in reactive arthritis synovial fluid and blood).

Trimming removed 3 bases at V and 6 bases at J, with 9 bases between. CDR1 and CDR2 from the germline V gene are DFQATT and SNEGSKA (reference sequence). There are 12 residues in the CDR3. This TCR was sampled from a male donor with ankylosing spondylitis. Material: blood, either unsorted or a sorted T cell fraction (not recorded which). The rearrangement uses TRBV20-1 and TRBJ2-1, with D maybe TRBD2 (6 bases). CDR3 residues: CSASDGSNEQFF. CDR3 in DNA: TGCAGTGCTAGCGACGGGAGCAATGAGCAGTTCTTC.